Listed below are T cell receptor beta chains from one sample, sequenced in a study of blood T cell repertoires in COVID-19. Assay used: immunoSEQ multiplex PCR; TCRdb lists only in-frame clones, some missing. The sample includes about 230,000 clones, approximately 83% of them seen just once. Sequenced: peripheral blood. Receptor source: a man aged 35-49 years with acute or convalescent COVID-19. The CDR3 runs from the conserved cysteine through the conserved F or W. The order of the fields is V gene, J gene, D gene, clone size, CDR3 protein, CDR3 DNA. The D gene is left open where the match is weak. Clone sizes are given selectively: once, few, many, or a class where the clone is expanded.

>TRBV2|TRBJ1-4|NA|few
CASSEALALTNEKLFF
TGTGCCAGCAGTGAAGCGCTTGCGTTAACTAATGAAAAACTGTTTTTT
>TRBV6-2/TRBV6-3|TRBJ2-1|TRBD2|once
CASSYISGRANNEQFF
TGTGCCAGCAGTTACATTAGCGGGAGAGCCAACAATGAGCAGTTCTTC
>TRBV11-2|TRBJ1-4|NA|NA
CASSSYTAGKEKLFF
TGTGCCAGCAGCTCATACACCGCAGGAAAAGAAAAACTGTTTTTT
>TRBV6-2/TRBV6-3|TRBJ2-1|TRBD2|NA
CASSYSGISYNEQFF
TGTGCCAGCAGTTATAGCGGGATAAGCTACAATGAGCAGTTCTTC
>TRBV6-5|TRBJ2-3|TRBD2|NA
CASSRGGRATDTQYF
TGTGCCAGCTCTAGGGGCGGGAGGGCCACAGATACGCAGTATTTT
>TRBV24-1|TRBJ2-1|TRBD2|NA
CATSETGTSSANEQFF
TGTGCCACCAGTGAGACCGGGACTAGCTCGGCGAATGAGCAGTTCTTC
>TRBV19|TRBJ2-6|NA|NA
CASSIVYGGGRGANVLTF
TGTGCCAGTAGTATAGTGTACGGTGGAGGGAGGGGGGCCAACGTCCTGACTTTC
>TRBV6-5|TRBJ2-2|NA|NA
CASTHGRGELFF
TGTGCCAGCACCCACGGTCGAGGGGAGCTGTTTTTT
>TRBV7-8|TRBJ2-7|TRBD2|NA
CASSSNSGGSYEQYF
TGTGCCAGCAGCTCTAACAGCGGGGGATCCTACGAGCAGTACTTC
>TRBV19|TRBJ1-4|TRBD1|NA
CASSKRTGYEKLFF
TGTGCCAGTAGTAAACGGACAGGGTACGAAAAACTGTTTTTT
>TRBV7-2|TRBJ1-1|TRBD1|many
CASRRDRGGTEAFF
TGTGCCAGCAGACGGGACAGGGGTGGCACTGAAGCTTTCTTT
>TRBV6-5|TRBJ2-7|TRBD2|NA
CASSYTLLAGGYEQYF
TGTGCCAGCAGTTACACCCTCCTAGCGGGAGGCTACGAGCAGTACTTC
>TRBV5-1|TRBJ1-5|NA|NA
CASSLAGGEGQPQHF
TGCGCCAGCAGCTTGGCGGGGGGCGAGGGTCAGCCCCAGCATTTT
>TRBV27|TRBJ1-2|TRBD1|once
CASTGQGDPGYTF
TGTGCCAGCACGGGACAGGGGGACCCTGGCTACACCTTC
>TRBV6-5|TRBJ1-2|TRBD1|few
CASSPSGQGAGGYTF
TGTGCCAGCAGCCCCTCGGGACAGGGGGCAGGTGGCTACACCTTC
>TRBV7-9|TRBJ2-2|TRBD1|NA
CACDRGRTGELFF
TGTGCCTGCGACAGGGGGCGCACCGGGGAGCTGTTTTTT